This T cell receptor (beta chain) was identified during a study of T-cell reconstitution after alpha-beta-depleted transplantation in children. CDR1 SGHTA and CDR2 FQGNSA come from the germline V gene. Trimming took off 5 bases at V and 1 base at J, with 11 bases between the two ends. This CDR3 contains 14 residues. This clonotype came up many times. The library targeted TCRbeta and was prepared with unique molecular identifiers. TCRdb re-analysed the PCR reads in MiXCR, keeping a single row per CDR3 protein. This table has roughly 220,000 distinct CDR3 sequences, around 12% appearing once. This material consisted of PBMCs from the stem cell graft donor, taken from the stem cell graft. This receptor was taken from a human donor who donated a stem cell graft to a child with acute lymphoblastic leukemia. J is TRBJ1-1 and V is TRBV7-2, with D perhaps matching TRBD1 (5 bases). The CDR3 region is CASSPRQTNTEAFF. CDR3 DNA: TGTGCCAGCAGCCCTAGACAGACGAACACTGAAGCTTTCTTT.